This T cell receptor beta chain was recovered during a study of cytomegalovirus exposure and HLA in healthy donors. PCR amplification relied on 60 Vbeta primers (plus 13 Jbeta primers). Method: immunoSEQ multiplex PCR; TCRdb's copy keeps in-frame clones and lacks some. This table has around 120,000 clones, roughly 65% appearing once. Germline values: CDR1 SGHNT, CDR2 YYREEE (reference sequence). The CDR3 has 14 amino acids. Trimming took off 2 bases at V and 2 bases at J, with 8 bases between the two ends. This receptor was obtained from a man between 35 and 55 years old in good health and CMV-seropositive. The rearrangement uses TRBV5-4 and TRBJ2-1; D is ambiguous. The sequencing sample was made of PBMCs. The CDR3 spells CASSFTGPYNEQFF. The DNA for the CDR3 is TGTGCCAGCAGCTTTACTGGGCCCTACAATGAGCAGTTCTTC. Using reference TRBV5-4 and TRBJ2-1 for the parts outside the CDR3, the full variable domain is ETGVTQSPTHLIKTRGQQVTLRCSSQSGHNTVSWYQQALGQGPQFIFQYYREEENGRGNFPPRFSGLQFPNYSSELNVNALELDDSALYLCASSFTGPYNEQFFGPGTRLTVL.